The clone carrying this T cell receptor (beta chain) was seen ten or more times. Its cognate antigen is unknown. It was with a sample-barcoded 5' primer and a J-beta primer mix that a second PCR of roughly 6 to 12 cycles was run. TCRdb reanalysed the 5' RACE reads using MiXCR and keeps one entry per CDR3 protein. Here the sample spans 600,000 to 1,000,000 distinct CDR3 sequences, 20% to 25% being singletons. V gave up 0 bases and J gave up 4 bases, with 12 bases separating them. The V gene's germline CDR1 is LNHNV and CDR2 YYDKDF (reference sequence). The length of the CDR3 is 15 residues. The sample is drawn from a study of blood T cells in healthy people across ages. Study-wide points: Long-lived donors exceeded aged donors in naive CD4+ cells and diversity.

The same data also contributed to another study, on T cells of mothers and their children. That work adds: Every microgram of extracted RNA entered cDNA synthesis, roughly 1.4 ug per 15 ul.

This clonotype was obtained from a boy aged 5-17 years in good health. The sequenced sample consisted of blood. The chain links TRBV15 to TRBJ1-2; TRBD1 is a possible D gene (5 bases). This chain's CDR3 is CATSREKGSSYGYTF. CDR3 bases: TGTGCCACCAGCAGAGAGAAGGGGTCGTCCTATGGCTACACCTTC.